One T cell receptor (beta chain) is described in this entry. This entry is derived from a study of blood T cell repertoires in COVID-19. Turning to the study itself: COVID-19 samples collected from the United States, Italy and Spain covered acute and convalescent phases. T cells, B-cell-depleted T cells, or PBMCs provided the cDNA or gDNA that served as material.

Seattle patient enrollment occurred during active infection, with longitudinal follow-up thereafter. Original methodology: Estimation of nucleated cell counts relied on the amplification of reference gene primers. Only in-frame clones appear in the TCRdb table, and some are missing; sequencing was by immunoSEQ multiplex PCR. D and trimming come from the DNA, and the V and J calls and clone size come from that table. Among approximately 230,000 clones listed, approximately 90% were seen once. The germline CDR1 and CDR2 sequences are ENHRY and SYGVKD. The V and J ends lost 0 bases and 2 bases respectively, with 7 bases between them. This CDR3 spans 14 amino acids.

V and J are TRBV10-3 and TRBJ1-2; D is unclear. The specimen was peripheral blood. This clonotype was sampled from a woman in her thirties with COVID-19, enrolled during active disease. CDR3 loop: CAISESNANYGYTF. The CDR3 bases are TGTGCCATCAGTGAGTCGAATGCGAACTATGGCTACACCTTC.